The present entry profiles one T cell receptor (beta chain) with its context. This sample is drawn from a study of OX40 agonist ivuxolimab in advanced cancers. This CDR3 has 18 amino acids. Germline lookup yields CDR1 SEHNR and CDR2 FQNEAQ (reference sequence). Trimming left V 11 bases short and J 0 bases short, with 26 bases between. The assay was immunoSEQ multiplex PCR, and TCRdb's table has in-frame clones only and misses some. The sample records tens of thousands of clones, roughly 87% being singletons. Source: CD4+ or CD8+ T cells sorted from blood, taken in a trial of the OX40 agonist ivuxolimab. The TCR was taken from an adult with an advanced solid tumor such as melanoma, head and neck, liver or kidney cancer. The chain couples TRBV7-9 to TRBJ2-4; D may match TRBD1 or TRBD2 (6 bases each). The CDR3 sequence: CAQQPIGGSGEAKNIQYF. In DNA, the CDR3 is TGTGCCCAGCAGCCGATAGGGGGGTCGGGAGAAGCCAAAAACATTCAGTACTTC.